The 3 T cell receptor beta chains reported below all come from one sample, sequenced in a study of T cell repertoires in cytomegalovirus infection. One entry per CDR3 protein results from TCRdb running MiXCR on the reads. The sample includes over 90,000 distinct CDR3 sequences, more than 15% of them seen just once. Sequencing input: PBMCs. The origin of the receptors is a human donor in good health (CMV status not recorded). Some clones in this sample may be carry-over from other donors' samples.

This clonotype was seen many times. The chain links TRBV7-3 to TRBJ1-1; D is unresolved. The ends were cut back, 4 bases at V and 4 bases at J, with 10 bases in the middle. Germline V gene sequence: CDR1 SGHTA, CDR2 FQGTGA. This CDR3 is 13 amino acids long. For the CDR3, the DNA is TGTGCCAGCAGCTCCGGACCTGTCACTGAAGCTTTCTTT. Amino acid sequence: CASSSGPVTEAFF.

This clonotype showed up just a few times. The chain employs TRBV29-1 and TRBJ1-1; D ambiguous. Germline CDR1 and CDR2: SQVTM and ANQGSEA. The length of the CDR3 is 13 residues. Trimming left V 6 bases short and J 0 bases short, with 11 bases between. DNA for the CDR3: TGCAGCGTCGTCTTTGTTTTGAACACTGAAGCTTTCTTT. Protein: CSVVFVLNTEAFF.

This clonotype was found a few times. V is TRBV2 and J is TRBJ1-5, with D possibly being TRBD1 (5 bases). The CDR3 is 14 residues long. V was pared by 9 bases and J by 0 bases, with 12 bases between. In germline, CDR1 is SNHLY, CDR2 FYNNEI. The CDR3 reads CASSRQNSNQPQHF. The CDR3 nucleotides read TGTGCCAGTTCTCGACAGAATAGCAATCAGCCCCAGCATTTT.